The present T cell receptor beta chain was sequenced within a study of blood T cell repertoires in COVID-19 (dated by TCRdb to about 2020). About the investigation overall: The collaborator samples originated in the United States, Italy and Spain and spanned the acute and convalescent phases of COVID-19. Samples came from the ongoing ImmuneRACE study (first 160 participants) plus 1,254 subjects from 6 global collaborators. Where available, HLA class I and class II types were taken from metadata supplied by the sample provider and were not determined by assay-based typing. The dataset comprised deeply sampled blood TCRbeta repertoires from subjects exposed to, actively infected with, or recovered from COVID-19. A freely available public database, intended as a resource for researchers studying the immune response to SARS-CoV-2, is where the repertoires were released. A de-identified subject ID, COVID-19 status, age in years and sex were almost always included in the sample metadata. The material from the prospective study consisted of cDNA or gDNA derived from T cells, B-cell-depleted T cells, or PBMCs. The investigation overall reported the following: How much clinical and demographic metadata was included differed by source and by participant, and the metadata was provided uncurated.

CDR1 and CDR2 are drawn from the germline V gene (reference sequence): LNHNV, YYDKDF. Deletion took 1 base off V and 1 base off J, with a span of 5 bases between the germline ends. Including cysteine and phenylalanine, the CDR3 has 14 amino acids. CDR3 DNA only is kept here, 42 bases in frame from base 1. The immunoSEQ Assay, a bias-controlled multiplex PCR, was used to amplify TCRbeta CDR3 regions from genomic DNA. The original methods were these. Nucleated cell counts per sample were estimated from amplification of reference gene primers within the assay. To quantify the absolute abundance of each unique TCRbeta CDR3 rearrangement, sequence reads were collapsed and filtered. For each sample, productive Simpson clonality was calculated as the square root of Simpson's diversity index across productive rearrangements. Imported from immuneACCESS, the table was reduced by TCRdb to in-frame sequences with V and J called. These copies leave out some clones; in studies compared against another copy, an unresolved V gene accounts for under half, and the cause of the remainder is not known. That table is the source of V, J and clone size, and D and trimming were worked out from the DNA. For this sample there are roughly 250,000 clones; 88% appear just once. More than 0.95% of the sample rests with the top ten.

A word on this clone: The specificity of this receptor is unknown. Qualities for individual bases were not recorded, and no much larger clone is one base off.

Enrolling through a virtual design, the prospective study's participants ranged in age from roughly 18 to 90 years and lived across about two dozen United States geographic areas. Cohort assignment in the prospective study relied on participant-reported clinical history from a screening survey and a study questionnaire. Each participant in the prospective study had whole blood, serum and a nasopharyngeal or oropharyngeal swab collected by mobile phlebotomists. Over a roughly 2-month period, participants in the prospective study had the option of providing additional blood draws and questionnaires. Prospective study blood samples were shipped either frozen or at room temperature before DNA extraction.

This chain joins TRBV15 to TRBJ1-5, with the D gene not confidently named. The sequenced material came from PBMCs or T cells enriched from blood (not recorded which). This receptor was identified in a woman between 40 and 55 years old with acute COVID-19. The DNA sequence reads TGTGCCACCAGCAGAGCAGAAAGCAATCAGCCCCAGCATTTT. Translated, this is CATSRAESNQPQHF. With all but the CDR3 taken from the reference TRBV15 and TRBJ1-5 genes, the full variable domain is: DAMVIQNPRYQVTQFGKPVTLSCSQTLNHNVMYWYQQKSSQAPKLLFHYYDKDFNNEADTPDNFQSRRPNTSFCFLDIRSPGLGDTAMYLCATSRAESNQPQHFGDGTRLSIL.